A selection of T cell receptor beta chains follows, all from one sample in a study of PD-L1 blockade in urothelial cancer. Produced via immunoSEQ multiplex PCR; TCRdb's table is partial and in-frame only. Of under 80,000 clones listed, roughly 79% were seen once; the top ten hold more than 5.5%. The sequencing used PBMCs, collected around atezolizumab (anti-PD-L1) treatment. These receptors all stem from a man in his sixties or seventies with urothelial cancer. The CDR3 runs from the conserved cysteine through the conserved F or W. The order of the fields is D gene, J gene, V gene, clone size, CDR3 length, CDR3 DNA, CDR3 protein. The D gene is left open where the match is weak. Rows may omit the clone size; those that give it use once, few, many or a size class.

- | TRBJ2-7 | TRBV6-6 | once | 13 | TGTGCCAGCAACATCCGGGAGTCCTACGAGCAGTACTTC | CASNIRESYEQYF
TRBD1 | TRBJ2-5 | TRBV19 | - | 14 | TGTGCCAGTAGTTCCCAGGGGGCGAGGGAGACCCAGTACTTC | CASSSQGARETQYF
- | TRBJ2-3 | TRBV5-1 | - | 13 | TGCGCCAGAGTGACAGACAGCACAGATACGCAGTATTTT | CARVTDSTDTQYF
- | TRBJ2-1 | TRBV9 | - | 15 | TGTGCCAGCAGCGGCGGACCCACCGGACTATATGAGCAGTTCTTC | CASSGGPTGLYEQFF
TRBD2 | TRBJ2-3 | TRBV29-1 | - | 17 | TGCAGCGTCGGGTGGCTAGCGGGGGGATGGCAATCAGATACGCAGTATTTT | CSVGWLAGGWQSDTQYF
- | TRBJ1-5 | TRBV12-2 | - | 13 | TGTGCAAGTCGCCGGACAGGGGTTCAGCCCCAGCATTTT | CASRRTGVQPQHF
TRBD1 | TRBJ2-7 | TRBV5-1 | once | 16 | TGCGCCAGCAACTTACAAACCGGGACAGGAACGTACGAGCAGTACTTC | CASNLQTGTGTYEQYF
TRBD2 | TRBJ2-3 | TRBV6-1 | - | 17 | TGTGCCAGCAGTGCCACGCCATGGGGAGGGGAGGCAGATACGCAGTATTTT | CASSATPWGGEADTQYF
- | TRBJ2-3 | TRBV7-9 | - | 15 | TGTGCCAGCAGCTGGCCCGGGACTGCTACAGATACGCAGTATTTT | CASSWPGTATDTQYF
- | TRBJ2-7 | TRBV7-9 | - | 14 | TGTGCCAGCAGCCGGAGGGGGGGGCTCTTCGAGCAGTACTTC | CASSRRGGLFEQYF
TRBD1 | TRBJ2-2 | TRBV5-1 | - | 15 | TGCGCCAGCAGCTTGGTTCAGGGGGACACCGGGGAGCTGTTTTTT | CASSLVQGDTGELFF
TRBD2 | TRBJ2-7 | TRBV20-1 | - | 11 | TGCAGTGCTAGGGCTAGCGGCGAGCAGTACTTC | CSARASGEQYF
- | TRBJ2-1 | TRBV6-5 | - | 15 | TGTGCCAGCAGTCTGATAGCCGGACTGAACAATGAGCAGTTCTTC | CASSLIAGLNNEQFF
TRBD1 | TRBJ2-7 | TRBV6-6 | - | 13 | TGTGCCAGCAATCAGGGGGCCACCTACGAGCAGTACTTC | CASNQGATYEQYF
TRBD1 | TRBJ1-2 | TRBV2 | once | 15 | TGTGCCAGCATGGCAGGGCCAGGGGGCTCATATGGCTACACCTTC | CASMAGPGGSYGYTF
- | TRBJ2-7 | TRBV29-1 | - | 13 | TGCAGCGGCCGGGTCCCCGGGGCCTACGAGCAGTACTTC | CSGRVPGAYEQYF
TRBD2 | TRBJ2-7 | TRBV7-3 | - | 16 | TGTGCCAGCAGCTCACCGGGACTAGCGCTTACGTGGGAGCAGTACTTC | CASSSPGLALTWEQYF
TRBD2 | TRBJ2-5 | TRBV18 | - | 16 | TGTGCCAGCTCACCACCGGTTAGCGGGGGATACGAGACCCAGTACTTC | CASSPPVSGGYETQYF
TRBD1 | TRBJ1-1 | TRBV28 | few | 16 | TGTGCCAGCAGCCAGCCCGGGACAGAGGGCGACACTGAAGCTTTCTTT | CASSQPGTEGDTEAFF
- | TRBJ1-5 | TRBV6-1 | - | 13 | TGTGCCAGCAGACAGGTCAATAATCAGCCCCAGCATTTT | CASRQVNNQPQHF
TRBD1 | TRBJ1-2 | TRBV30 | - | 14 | TGTGCCTGGAGAATCGGGACAGGTTTCTATGGCTACACCTTC | CAWRIGTGFYGYTF
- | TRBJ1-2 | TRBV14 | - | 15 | TGTGCCAGCAGGAGACACTCAGGGGACGGCTATGGCTACACCTTC | CASRRHSGDGYGYTF
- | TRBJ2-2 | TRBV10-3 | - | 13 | TGTGCCATCTCCCAGGGGAGCACCGGGGAGCTGTTTTTT | CAISQGSTGELFF
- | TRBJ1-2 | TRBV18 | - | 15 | TGTGCCAGCTCACCACCACCAGGGGATATGGACGGCTACACCTTC | CASSPPPGDMDGYTF
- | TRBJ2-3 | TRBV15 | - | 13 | TGTGCCACCAGCAGGGAGTTCACAGATACGCAGTATTTT | CATSREFTDTQYF
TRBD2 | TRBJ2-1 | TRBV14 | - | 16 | TGTGCCAGCAGCCAAGGGACTAGCGGGAGGGCCGAGAAGCAGTTCTTC | CASSQGTSGRAEKQFF
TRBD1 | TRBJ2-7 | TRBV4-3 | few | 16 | TGCGCCAGCAGCCAAGCCCCAGGGGGATTCCAAGGGGAGCAGTACTTC | CASSQAPGGFQGEQYF
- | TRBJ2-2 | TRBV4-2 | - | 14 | TGTGCCAGCAGCCACGGATCAGAGGCCGGGGAGCTGTTTTTT | CASSHGSEAGELFF
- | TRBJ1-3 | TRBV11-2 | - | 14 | TGTGCCAGCAGCGCCGGTGCCGAAGGAAACACCATATATTTT | CASSAGAEGNTIYF
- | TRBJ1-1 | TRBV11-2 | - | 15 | TGTGCCAGCAGCTTCGCGACACACTCGAACACTGAAGCTTTCTTT | CASSFATHSNTEAFF
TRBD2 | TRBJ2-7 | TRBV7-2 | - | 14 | TGTGCCAGCAGCAGGACTAGCGCCACCTACGAGCAGTACTTC | CASSRTSATYEQYF
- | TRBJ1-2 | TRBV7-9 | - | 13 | TGTGCCAGCAGCCCCGACACCCTTTATGGCTACACCTTC | CASSPDTLYGYTF
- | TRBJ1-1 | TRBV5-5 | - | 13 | TGTGCCAGCAGCCCGAGCGCGTACGGTGAAGCTTTCTTT | CASSPSAYGEAFF
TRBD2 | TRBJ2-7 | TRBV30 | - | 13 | TGTGCCTGGAGTGAGGCCCCCACTAGCGGGGAAAACTTC | CAWSEAPTSGENF
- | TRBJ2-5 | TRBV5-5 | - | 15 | TGTGCCAGCAGCCCGACTAGTTTGGGGCTAGAGACCCAGTACTTC | CASSPTSLGLETQYF
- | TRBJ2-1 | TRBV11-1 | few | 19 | TGTGCCAGCAGCTTGGGGGGTGGGTTCCTCGGCCCTTCCTACAATGAGCAGTTCTTC | CASSLGGGFLGPSYNEQFF
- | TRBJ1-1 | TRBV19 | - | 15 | TGTGCCAGTAGTATGTATAGGCGAGAGGACACTGAAGCTTTCTTT | CASSMYRREDTEAFF
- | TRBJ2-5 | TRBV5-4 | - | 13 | TGTGCCAGCAGCCCCAGGATCCAAGAGACCCAGTACTTC | CASSPRIQETQYF
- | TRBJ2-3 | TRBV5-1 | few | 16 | TGCGCCAGCGCCCCGCGGGCACCCCCTAGCACAGATACGCAGTATTTT | CASAPRAPPSTDTQYF
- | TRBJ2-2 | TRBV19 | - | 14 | TGTGCCAGTAGTCTCGCGGGGACGGCCGGGGAGCTGTTTTTT | CASSLAGTAGELFF
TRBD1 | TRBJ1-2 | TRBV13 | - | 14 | TGTGCCAGCAGGTCCGGGACAGGGAACTATGGCTACACCTTC | CASRSGTGNYGYTF
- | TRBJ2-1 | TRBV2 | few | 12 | TGTGCCAGCGGTGGGGGCAGCAATGAGCAGTTCTTC | CASGGGSNEQFF
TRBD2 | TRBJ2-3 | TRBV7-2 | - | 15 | TGTGCCAGCAGCTTGCCTAGCGGGGAAAGAGATACGCAGTATTTT | CASSLPSGERDTQYF
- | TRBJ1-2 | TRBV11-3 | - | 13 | TGTGCCAGCAAACAGGCCGCGGAGGGTGGCTACACCTTC | CASKQAAEGGYTF
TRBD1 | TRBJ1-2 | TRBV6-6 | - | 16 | TGTGCCAGCAGTTCCCCCTTGGGACAGGGGGCGGGTGGCTACACCTTC | CASSSPLGQGAGGYTF
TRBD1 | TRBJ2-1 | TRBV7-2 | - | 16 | TGTGCCAGCAGTCACCAAAGGGACAGGGGATTCAATGAGCAGTTCTTC | CASSHQRDRGFNEQFF
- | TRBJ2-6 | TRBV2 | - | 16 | TGTGCCAGCAGTTCCCAGGCTACCGCTGGGGCCAACGTCCTGACTTTC | CASSSQATAGANVLTF
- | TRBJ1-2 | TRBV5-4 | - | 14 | TGTGCCAGCAGCTTGGGGGTAGGAGGGGATGGCTACACCTTC | CASSLGVGGDGYTF
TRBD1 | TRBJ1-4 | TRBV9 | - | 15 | TGTGCCAGCAGCCCCGGACAGGGAACTAATGAAAAACTGTTTTTT | CASSPGQGTNEKLFF
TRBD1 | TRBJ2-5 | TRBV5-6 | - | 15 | TGTGCCAGCAGCCGAAGACAGGGGTACCAAGAGACCCAGTACTTC | CASSRRQGYQETQYF
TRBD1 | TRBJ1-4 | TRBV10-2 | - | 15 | TGCGCCAGCAGTGAAAACAGGGGCCTGAATGAAAAACTGTTTTTT | CASSENRGLNEKLFF
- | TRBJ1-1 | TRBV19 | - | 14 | TGTGCCAGTAGTAAGACAGGCTTGAACACTGAAGCTTTCTTT | CASSKTGLNTEAFF
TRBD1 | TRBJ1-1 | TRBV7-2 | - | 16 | TGTGCCAGCAGCCCCCGGGACAGGGGCATGAACACTGAAGCTTTCTTT | CASSPRDRGMNTEAFF
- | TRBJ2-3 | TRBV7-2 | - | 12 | TGTGCCAGCAGCTCCCCCAGAGATACGCAGTATTTT | CASSSPRDTQYF
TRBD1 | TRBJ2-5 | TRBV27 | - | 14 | TGTGCCAGCAGTTCGACAGGGCTTGAAGAGACCCAGTACTTC | CASSSTGLEETQYF
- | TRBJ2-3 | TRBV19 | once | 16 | TGTGCCAGTAGTCCGGGAACAGGGTCGCGCGCAGATACGCAGTATTTT | CASSPGTGSRADTQYF
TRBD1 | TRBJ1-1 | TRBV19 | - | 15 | TGTGCCAGTAGTTCTAGGGCAGGGGGGAACACTGAAGCTTTCTTT | CASSSRAGGNTEAFF
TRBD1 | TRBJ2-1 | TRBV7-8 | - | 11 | TGTGCCAGCAGACAGGGGAATGAGCAGTTCTTC | CASRQGNEQFF
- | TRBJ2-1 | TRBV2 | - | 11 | TGTGCCAGCAGTGAAGTAAGGGGTCAGTTCTTC | CASSEVRGQFF